The clone carrying this TCR beta chain was detected ten times or more. Its target is unknown. CDR3 length: 12 amino acids. Germline CDR1 reads SEHNR; CDR2 reads FQNEAQ (reference sequence). The germline V and J ends were trimmed by 3 bases and 4 bases, with 5 bases remaining between them. Combining a sample-barcoded 5' primer with a J-beta primer mix, a second PCR ran for roughly 7 to 12 cycles. The template-switch adaptor, which had 12 random nucleotides, put a tag on each cDNA molecule. TCRdb fed the 5' RACE reads into MiXCR, producing one record per CDR3 protein. The profile shows about 930,000 distinct CDR3 sequences, almost 30% of them singletons. The data stem from a study of blood T cells in healthy people across ages. General observations from the study: Unsorted PBMC material precluded a definitive naive versus antigen-experienced comparison. Roughly linear age-related decline in beta diversity appeared, significant by age around 40.

These data also formed part of another study, on T cells of mothers and their children. That source reports: Related pairs of mothers and children showed slightly higher, non-significant overlap versus unrelated pairs.

This TCR derives from a woman aged 40 to 50 in good health. The V and J genes are TRBV7-9 and TRBJ2-3; D remains ambiguous. The material sequenced was blood. The CDR3 protein is CASSLTSDTQYF. The CDR3 nucleotides read TGTGCCAGCAGCTTGACTTCAGATACGCAGTATTTT. The variable domain in full, with the rest retrieved from reference TRBV7-9 and TRBJ2-3, is DTGVSQNPRHKITKRGQNVTFRCDPISEHNRLYWYRQTLGQGPEFLTYFQNEAQLEKSRLLSDRFSAERPKGSFSTLEIQRTEQGDSAMYLCASSLTSDTQYFGPGTRLTVL.